This TCR beta chain was sequenced for a study of cytomegalovirus exposure and HLA in healthy donors (dated by TCRdb to about 2017). With regard to the full study: According to an earlier analysis of a few hundred of the donors, 200 million or so T cells yielded roughly 110 million unique TCR beta sequences and approximately 280 Gb of sequence data. Roughly 5 DR-DQ haplotypes were treated as single units for association and clustering because of strong linkage in the cohort. The study aimed to test whether cataloging public T cell receptors could reveal signatures of past pathogen exposure. The study combined high-throughput TCR immunosequencing, statistical association of individual TCRs with disease status, and machine learning to predict cytomegalovirus infection status. On average, roughly 200,000 unique TCR beta nucleotide sequences were sequenced per donor among fewer than 500 genotyped donors of the cohort, with roughly 18% of those sequences being non-productive. An earlier analysis of 587 of the donors used high-throughput TCR beta sequencing to judge whether each TCR beta V gene segment behaved as functional or pseudogenic. The later analysis used no new phenotypic data to find candidate immune exposures, relying instead on TCR beta sequences and their occurrence across donors. Typing coverage differed by locus: A, B, C, DRB1 and DQB1 were typed in roughly 620-630 donors, DQA1 in about 500, DPA1 in approximately 610, and DPB1 in roughly 470. An early release that covered about 600 HLA-typed donors contained around 330 gigabases of sequencing data and 75 million to 100 million unique TCR sequences. A separate validation cohort of over 95 different subjects was used in addition to the 666-subject first cohort. Donor age, sex, ethnicity and CMV serostatus were collected together with the repertoire data. HLA typing covered class I and class II loci at four-digit resolution. Of the roughly 400 genotyped donors, 81% were placed in the genetic ancestry cluster associated with self-reported Caucasian donors. The study used immunosequencing to profile the T cell repertoires of hundreds of subjects and linked those repertoires to cytomegalovirus serostatus. A later analysis re-examined previously published TCR beta repertoires from 600 to 700 donors and added high-resolution HLA genotyping to investigate patterns of TCR occurrence. All discovery cohort repertoires had been generated on a single sequencing platform. A later genetic analysis used genome-wide SNP genotypes for about 65% of the roughly 700 donors, treating that subset as a discovery cohort.

To note about this clone: Its binding antigen is unknown. No much larger clonotype is one base removed from it; base qualities were not supplied.

The paper as a whole reports these results and caveats: An association between a missense DCLRE1C variant and V-gene and J-gene trimming of TCR beta chains was found in a later genetic analysis and replicated in an independent cohort. Strong co-occurrence of HLA alleles, especially DR and DQ, made assigning TCR associations to individual alleles difficult. The classifier was reported to diagnose cytomegalovirus status with high specificity and sensitivity in both the original cohort and the validation cohort. While some public TCRs were present in many individuals, most TCR sequences turned up only very rarely across donors. A further reported finding was that TCR beta sequences accurately predicted the HLA-A and HLA-B alleles for most subjects in the first cohort. Because HLA typing was unavailable for some donors at each locus, only the typed subset was used in association tests. In a later analysis, TCR association rates were found to vary across HLA loci, with the most associated TCRs seen for DRB1 alleles and the fewest for HLA-C alleles. Some IMGT-functional V segments, including TRBV6-2 and TRBV6-3, could not be distinguished by the 87-base-pair reads and were therefore excluded. A cluster of highly shared sequence variants was judged likely to be a technical artifact of the sequencing pipeline. An earlier analysis of 587 of the donors showed that most TCR beta V segments appeared in productive rearrangements either about 90% or about 30% of the time, which broadly matched IMGT annotations. The only immune exposure information available for the cohort was CMV serostatus. A total of 150 to 200 TCR beta chains were listed by the study as associated with cytomegalovirus. Roughly uniform sequencing depth across donors was assumed in presence/absence analyses, although this assumption may not hold. According to a later analysis, most CMV-associated TCR beta chains appeared to be HLA-restricted, and the HLA associations seemed to be driven largely by CMV exposure. Only TCR beta chains were sequenced in this cohort, and the absence of alpha or paired-chain data limited detectable features. According to a later analysis, parvovirus B19, influenza, CMV and Epstein-Barr virus appeared linked to several top co-occurrence clusters. In a later analysis, around 15,000 TCR beta sequences were associated with specific HLA alleles at a false discovery rate of 0.05. A later genetic analysis reported fewer N-insertions in productive TCRs among donors in an Asian-associated ancestry cluster than the roughly 700-donor mean. It was suggested by the authors that the approach could potentially be generalized to other disease states and immunological phenotypes. Three of the identified cytomegalovirus-associated TCR beta chains were confirmed in vitro to be specific for cytomegalovirus antigens. Correlated functional status among segregating V segments might be attributable to linkage disequilibrium, but an unknown experimental factor could not be ruled out. Because counts were too low, approximately 18 rarely observed V segments, including chromosome 9 orphons, were excluded from the earlier analysis of some 590 of the donors. In a later analysis, HLA-associated TCR beta chains showed more clonal expansion and lower generation probabilities than non-associated chains that were equally common.

CDR1 MNHEY and CDR2 SVGAGI are derived from the germline V gene. V sheds 7 bases and J sheds 2 bases, leaving 14 bases between their ends. Spanning cysteine to phenylalanine, the CDR3 consists of 14 amino acids. Kept here is only the CDR3 DNA, which spans 42 bases and is read in frame from base 1. The cohort consisted of 666 healthy bone marrow donors. At the time of sampling, all cohort members were nominally healthy, though unrecorded immune exposures were likely present. The donor was CMV seronegative and belonged to the group of approximately 320 seronegative cohort members. Each donor provided a peripheral blood sample, and peripheral blood mononuclear cells were used for TCR beta sequencing. The Qiagen DNeasy Blood Extraction Kit was used to extract genomic DNA from the blood cell samples. Library preparation employed the immunoSEQ multiplex PCR assay. The multiplex PCR relied on a mix of 60 forward primers for TCR Vbeta segments and 13 reverse primers for TCR Jbeta segments. The CDR3 region of rearranged TCR beta genes was amplified from genomic DNA by a multiplex PCR assay. The Illumina HiSeq System was used to sequence the amplified TCR beta libraries as 87-base-pair reads. In the source study's methods: A later analysis tallied 80 million to 95 million unique TCR beta chains across the approximately 670 repertoires, and around 12 million of those chains were shared by two or more donors. A nearest-neighbor algorithm error-corrected the raw reads and collapsed the reads into unique sequences, merging closely related sequences to remove PCR and sequencing errors. CDR3 sequences were aligned to IMGT reference sequences to assign V, D and J gene segments. For a sequence to be retained, a match of at least six nucleotides was required to both a V gene segment and a J gene segment. Rearrangements were classified as productive when the CDR3 lacked stop codons and remained in frame with V and J, and all other rearrangements were classified as non-productive. CDR3 was defined according to IMGT convention as the region running from the second conserved V-encoded cysteine to the conserved J-encoded phenylalanine. The earlier analysis of a few hundred of the donors excluded sequences that lacked an unambiguous match to a single V gene segment. In an earlier analysis of approximately 500 of the donors, a V segment was called functional when productive rearrangements were above 56.7%, and segregating when the standard deviation between donors exceeded 5%. A statistical classification framework was built for diagnosing cytomegalovirus status from the catalog of TCR beta chain sequences. In a later analysis, V and J genes were assigned by comparing TCR nucleotide sequences against IMGT/GENE-DB human TR gene sequences. A later analysis assigned CDR3 sequences and most-parsimonious VDJ recombination scenarios with the TCRdist pipeline. In a later analysis, every TCR beta chain was defined by the combination of its CDR3 amino acid sequence and its V-gene family, and reads without a unique V-gene family were dropped. A later analysis removed roughly 590 highly shared, low-generation-probability nucleotide sequences to deal with suspected cross-contamination and a sequencing artifact. For each public chain, a later analysis derived a clonal expansion index from normalized ranks of inferred template counts within each repertoire. Generation probabilities in a later analysis came from a VDJ recombination model fitted to out-of-frame rearrangements, and those results were checked against IGoR. A later analysis scored TCR-TCR, TCR-HLA and TCR-CMV co-occurrence with hypergeometric tests, applying a repertoire-size bias correction to TCR pairs. In a later analysis, false discovery rates were estimated by permuting HLA or CMV assignments 20 times. In a later analysis, co-occurring TCRs were grouped using DBSCAN, and TCRdist sequence similarity was added for clustering within HLA-allele-positive subsets. Repertoires with fewer than 30,000 or more than 120,000 public chains, plus five repertoires with anomalous nucleotide sharing, were excluded from co-occurrence clustering. The table was pulled from immuneACCESS by TCRdb, which kept in-frame rearrangements only. Such tables lose some clones; where checked, under half of the loss comes from unresolved V genes, and the rest has no known cause. V, J and clone size derive from that table, while D and trimming were established from the DNA sequence. The sample table contains 85,000 to 100,000 clones; only one count was recorded for less than 70% of them. Under 3% of the sample lies in the top ten.

The TCR comes from a man aged 50-59 years in good health and CMV-seronegative. The rearrangement combines TRBV6-5 with TRBJ2-5; possibly the D gene is TRBD2, per 6 matching bases. Sequenced sample: PBMCs. The sequenced DNA: TGTGCCAGCACCCGAACACTAGCACAAGAGACCCAGTACTTC. This gives the protein CASTRTLAQETQYF.